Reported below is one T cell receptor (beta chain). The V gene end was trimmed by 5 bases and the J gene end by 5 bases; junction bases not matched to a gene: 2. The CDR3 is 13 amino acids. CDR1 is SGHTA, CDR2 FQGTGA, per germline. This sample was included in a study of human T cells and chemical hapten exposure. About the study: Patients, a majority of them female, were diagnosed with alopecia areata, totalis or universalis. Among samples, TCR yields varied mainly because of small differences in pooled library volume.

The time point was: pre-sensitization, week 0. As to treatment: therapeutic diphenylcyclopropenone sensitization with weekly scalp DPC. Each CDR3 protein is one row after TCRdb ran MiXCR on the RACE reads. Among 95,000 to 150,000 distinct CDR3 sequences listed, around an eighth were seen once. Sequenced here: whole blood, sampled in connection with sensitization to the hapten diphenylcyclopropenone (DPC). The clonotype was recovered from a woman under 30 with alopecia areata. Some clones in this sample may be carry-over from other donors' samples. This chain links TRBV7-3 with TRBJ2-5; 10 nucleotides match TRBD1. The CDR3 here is CASSADRGETQYF. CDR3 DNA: TGTGCCAGCAGCGCGGACAGGGGGGAGACCCAGTACTTC.